This T cell receptor (beta chain) was obtained from a study of blood T cell repertoires in COVID-19. Background on the study: The cDNA or gDNA used as material had been derived from T cells, B-cell-depleted T cells, or PBMCs.

TCRdb's copy holds only in-frame clones and misses some; the assay was immunoSEQ multiplex PCR. The data hold almost 300,000 clones, with roughly 91% observed a single time. A Seattle source enrolled patients during active infection and followed them longitudinally. Trimming cost V 3 bases and J 5 bases, with 15 bases left between them. This CDR3 is built from 15 residues. Looked up from germline, CDR1 is SGHAT and CDR2 is FQNNGV. This clonotype originated in a woman in her thirties with COVID-19, enrolled during active disease. Material: peripheral blood. The chain employs TRBV11-2 and TRBJ2-3; TRBD2 might be the D (5 bases). CDR3 sequence reads: CASSFGRVGGDTQYF. The CDR3 region has the DNA TGTGCCAGCAGCTTCGGGCGGGTAGGAGGAGATACGCAGTATTTT.